This TCR beta chain was sequenced for a study of T cell changes during pregnancy in multiple sclerosis. Germline values: CDR1 SEHNR, CDR2 FQNEAQ (reference sequence). Trimming cost V 8 bases and J 1 base; bases outside gene matches: 4. The CDR3 is 13 residues long. This clone was counted once. TCRdb keeps only in-frame clones here, not all; method: immunoSEQ multiplex PCR. The table records fewer than 85,000 clones, 85% to 95% of them present only once. This rearrangement joins TRBV7-9 to TRBJ1-1; 7 nucleotides line up with TRBD1. This TCR was sampled from a female donor in good health, enrolled as a control in a pregnancy study. Sequences were derived from peripheral blood, sampled in the third trimester of pregnancy. The CDR3 region is CASAYRGNTEAFF. Here the CDR3 DNA reads TGTGCCAGCGCCTACAGGGGGAACACTGAAGCTTTCTTT.